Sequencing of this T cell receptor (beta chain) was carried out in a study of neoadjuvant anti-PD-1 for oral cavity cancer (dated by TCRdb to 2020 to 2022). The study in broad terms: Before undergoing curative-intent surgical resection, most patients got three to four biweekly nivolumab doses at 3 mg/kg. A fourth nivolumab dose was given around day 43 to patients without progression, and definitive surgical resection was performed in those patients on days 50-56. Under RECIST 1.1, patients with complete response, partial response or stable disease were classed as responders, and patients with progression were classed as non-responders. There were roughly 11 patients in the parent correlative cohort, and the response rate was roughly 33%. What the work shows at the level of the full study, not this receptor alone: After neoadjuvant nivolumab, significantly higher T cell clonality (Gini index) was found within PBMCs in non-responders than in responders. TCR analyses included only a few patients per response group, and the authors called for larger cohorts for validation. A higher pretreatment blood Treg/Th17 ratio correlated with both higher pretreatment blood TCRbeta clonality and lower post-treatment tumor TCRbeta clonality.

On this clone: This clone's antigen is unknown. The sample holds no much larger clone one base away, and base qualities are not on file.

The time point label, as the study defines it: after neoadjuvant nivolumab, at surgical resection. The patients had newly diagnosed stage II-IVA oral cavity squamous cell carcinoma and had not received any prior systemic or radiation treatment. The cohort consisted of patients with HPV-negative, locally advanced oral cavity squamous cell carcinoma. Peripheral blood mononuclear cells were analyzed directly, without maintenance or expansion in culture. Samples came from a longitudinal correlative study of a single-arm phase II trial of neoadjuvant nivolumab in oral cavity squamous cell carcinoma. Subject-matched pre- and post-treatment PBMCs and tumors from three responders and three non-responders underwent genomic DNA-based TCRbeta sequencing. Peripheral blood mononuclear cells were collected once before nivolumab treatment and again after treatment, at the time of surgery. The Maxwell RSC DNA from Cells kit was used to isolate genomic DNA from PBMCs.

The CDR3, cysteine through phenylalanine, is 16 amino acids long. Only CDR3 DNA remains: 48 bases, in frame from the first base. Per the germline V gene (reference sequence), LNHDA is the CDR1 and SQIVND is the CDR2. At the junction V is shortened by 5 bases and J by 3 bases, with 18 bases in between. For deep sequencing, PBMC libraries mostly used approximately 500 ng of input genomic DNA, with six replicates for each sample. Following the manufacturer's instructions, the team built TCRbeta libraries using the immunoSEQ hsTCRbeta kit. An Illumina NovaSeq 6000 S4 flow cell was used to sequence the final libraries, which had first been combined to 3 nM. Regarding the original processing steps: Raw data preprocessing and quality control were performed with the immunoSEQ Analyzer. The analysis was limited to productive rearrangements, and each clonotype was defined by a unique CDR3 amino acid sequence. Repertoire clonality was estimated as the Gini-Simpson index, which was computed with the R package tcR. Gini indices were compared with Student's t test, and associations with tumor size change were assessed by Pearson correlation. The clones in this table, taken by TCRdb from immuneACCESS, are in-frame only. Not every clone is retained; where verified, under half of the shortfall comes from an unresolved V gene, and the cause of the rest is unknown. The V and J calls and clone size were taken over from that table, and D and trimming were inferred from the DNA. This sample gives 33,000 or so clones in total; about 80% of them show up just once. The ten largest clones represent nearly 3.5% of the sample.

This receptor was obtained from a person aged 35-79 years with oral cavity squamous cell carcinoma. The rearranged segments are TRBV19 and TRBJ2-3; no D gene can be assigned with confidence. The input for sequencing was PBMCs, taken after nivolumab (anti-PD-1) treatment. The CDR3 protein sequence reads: CASSQADPLWTDTQYF. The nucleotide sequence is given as TGTGCCAGTAGTCAGGCAGACCCTCTATGGACAGATACGCAGTATTTT.